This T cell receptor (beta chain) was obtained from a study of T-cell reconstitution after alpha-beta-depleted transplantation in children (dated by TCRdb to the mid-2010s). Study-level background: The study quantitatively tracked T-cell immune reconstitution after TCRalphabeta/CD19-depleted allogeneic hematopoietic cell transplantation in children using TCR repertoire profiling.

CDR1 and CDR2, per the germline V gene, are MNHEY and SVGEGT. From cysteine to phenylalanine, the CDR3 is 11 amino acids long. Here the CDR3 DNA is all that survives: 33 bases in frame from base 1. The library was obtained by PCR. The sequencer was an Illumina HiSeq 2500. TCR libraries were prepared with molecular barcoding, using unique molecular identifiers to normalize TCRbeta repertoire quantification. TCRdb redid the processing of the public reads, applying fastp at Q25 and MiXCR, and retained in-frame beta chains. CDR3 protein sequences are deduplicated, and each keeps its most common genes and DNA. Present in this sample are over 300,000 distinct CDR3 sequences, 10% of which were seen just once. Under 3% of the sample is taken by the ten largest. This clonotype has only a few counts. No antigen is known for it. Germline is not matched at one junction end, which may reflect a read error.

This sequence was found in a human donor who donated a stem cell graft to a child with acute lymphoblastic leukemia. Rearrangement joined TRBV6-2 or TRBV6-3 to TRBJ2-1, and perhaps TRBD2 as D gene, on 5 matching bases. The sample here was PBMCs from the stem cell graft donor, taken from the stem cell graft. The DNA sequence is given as TGTGCCAGCAGGGAGGTCAATGCGCAGTTCTTC. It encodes CASREVNAQFF.